The 20 T cell receptor beta chains below come from one sample, sequenced in a study of blood T cell repertoires in COVID-19. The assay was immunoSEQ multiplex PCR, and TCRdb's table has in-frame clones only and misses some. The sample records 99,000 or so clones, just under 85% being singletons. Sequencing input: peripheral blood. Receptor source: a woman older than 75 with active or convalescent COVID-19.

This clone is a singleton in its sample. The V and J genes are TRBV19 and TRBJ1-2; D gene unclear. The CDR3 spans 18 residues. CDR1 is LNHDA, CDR2 SQIVND, per germline (reference sequence). Trimming removed 7 bases from V and 8 bases from J, with 32 bases in between. CDR3 sequence reads: CASTQAGVAVGITIGYTF. In DNA, the CDR3 is TGTGCCAGTACCCAAGCCGGAGTTGCGGTTGGAATAACTATCGGCTACACCTTC.

The chain has TRBV10-3 and TRBJ2-5; 12 bases align to TRBD1. This CDR3 has 16 amino acids. Losses at the gene ends were 10 bases for V and 4 bases for J; bases not matched to a gene: 13. Germline V gene data show CDR1 as ENHRY and CDR2 as SYGVKD. CDR3 in amino acids: CATSLGTGGRIETQYF. The CDR3 coding sequence is TGTGCCACCAGCCTCGGGACAGGGGGCAGGATAGAGACCCAGTACTTC.

This chain connects TRBV6-5 to TRBJ2-7; 8 bases are shared with TRBD1. This CDR3 has 15 amino acids. Germline values: CDR1 MNHEY, CDR2 SVGAGI. The V gene end was trimmed by 5 bases and the J gene end by 3 bases; junction bases not matched to a gene: 9. The CDR3 DNA reads as TGTGCCAGCAGTCGTAATGACAGGGGACGCTACGAGCAGTACTTC. Translated, it gives CASSRNDRGRYEQYF.

The chain combines TRBV12-3 or TRBV12-4 with TRBJ1-6; D gene unclear. V was shortened by 6 bases and J by 5 bases, with 5 bases between the two germline ends. The CDR3 is made up of 12 amino acids. DNA for the CDR3: TGTGCCAGCAGGGGAGATAATTCACCCCTCCACTTT. Its translation is CASRGDNSPLHF.

The chain links TRBV7-2 to TRBJ2-5; TRBD2 aligns across 8 bases. Per the germline V gene, CDR1 is SGHTA and CDR2 is FQGNSA. This CDR3 contains 15 residues. With 3 bases clipped from V and 1 base from J, the junction kept 4 bases outside the gene matches. The CDR3 here is CASSFGTSGQETQYF. As DNA, the CDR3 is TGTGCCAGCAGCTTTGGGACTAGTGGCCAAGAGACCCAGTACTTC.

This clone was picked up a small number of times. The V call is TRBV18, the J call TRBJ2-2; 8 bases fit TRBD1. This CDR3 comprises 15 residues. The V gene's germline CDR1 is KGHSH and CDR2 LQKENI. The ends lost 7 bases at V and 1 base at J; junction bases unmatched: 5. The CDR3 protein is CASLKDRVNTGELFF. The CDR3 region has the DNA TGTGCCAGCTTAAAGGACAGGGTGAACACCGGGGAGCTGTTTTTT. Full variable domain (remainder filled in from reference TRBV18 and TRBJ2-2): NAGVMQNPRHLVRRRGQEARLRCSPMKGHSHVYWYRQLPEEGLKFMVYLQKENIIDESGMPKERFSAEFPKEGPSILRIQQVVRGDSAAYFCASLKDRVNTGELFFGEGSRLTVL.

The chain joins TRBV25-1 to TRBJ2-7, with 9 bases aligning to TRBD1. Germline assignment: CDR1 MGHDK and CDR2 SYGVNS. Trimming removed 6 bases from V and 5 bases from J; junction bases left unmatched: 5. The CDR3 sequence is 13 residues long. In nucleotides, the CDR3 is TGTGCCAGCAGGTCCGACAGGGGGGACGAGCAGTACTTC. Protein sequence: CASRSDRGDEQYF.

The genes are TRBV27 and TRBJ2-3, with a possible D match to TRBD2 (7 bases). In germline, CDR1 is MNHEY, CDR2 SMNVEV (reference sequence). The V and J ends lost 3 bases and 1 base respectively, with 11 bases between them. CDR3 length equals 15 residues. The CDR3 region has the DNA TGTGCCAGCAGTTTCGGGGGGCAGGGCACAGATACGCAGTATTTT. Protein product: CASSFGGQGTDTQYF.

The V gene is TRBV19, the J gene TRBJ1-5, with D perhaps TRBD1 (6 bases). Germline V gene sequence: CDR1 LNHDA, CDR2 SQIVND (reference sequence). The CDR3 extends over 14 amino acids. V was trimmed by 4 bases and J by 7 bases, leaving 14 bases between them. This CDR3 reads CASSSQQGGQPQHF. In DNA, the CDR3 is TGTGCCAGTAGTAGTCAACAGGGTGGGCAGCCCCAGCATTTT.

This chain joins TRBV19 and TRBJ1-5, with D unclear. V was trimmed by 2 bases and J by 6 bases, leaving 14 bases between them. Germline CDR1 LNHDA, CDR2 SQIVND (reference sequence). The CDR3 is 15 amino acids. CDR3 nucleotides: TGTGCCAGTAGTATACGCTCCGGGATGGCTCAGCCCCAGCATTTT. It encodes CASSIRSGMAQPQHF.

In this sample, this clone turned up a few times. The rearrangement uses TRBV7-8 and TRBJ1-5, with D possibly being TRBD1 (5 bases). The germline V and J ends were trimmed by 0 bases and 5 bases, with 11 bases remaining between them. Germline CDR1 SGHVS, CDR2 FQNEAQ. This CDR3 comprises 15 residues. The CDR3 sequence: CASSLAMQGDQPQHF. CDR3 sequence (DNA): TGTGCCAGCAGCTTAGCCATGCAGGGCGATCAGCCCCAGCATTTT.

As regards this clone: The sample holds other DNA sequences that translate to the same CDR3. This chain links TRBV19 with TRBJ2-3, with 7 bases aligning to TRBD2. There are 15 residues in the CDR3. Per germline, CDR1 LNHDA and CDR2 SQIVND (reference sequence). Trimming cost V 1 base and J 0 bases; bases outside gene matches: 1. The CDR3 sequence is CASSIGGGSTDTQYF. The CDR3 DNA follows: TGTGCCAGTAGTATAGGGGGGGGGAGCACAGATACGCAGTATTTT.

This clone is medium-sized by share. Other DNA sequences in the sample encode the same CDR3. V is TRBV3-1 (or the pseudogene TRBV3-2) and J is TRBJ2-5, with a possible D match to TRBD1 (5 bases). The germline CDR1 and CDR2 sequences are LGHDT and YNNKEL (reference sequence). The CDR3 spans 13 residues. V was clipped by 0 bases and J by 7 bases, with 9 bases between them. Here the CDR3 reads CASSQDRQGTQYF. As DNA, the CDR3 is TGTGCCAGCAGCCAAGACCGGCAGGGGACCCAGTACTTC.

The V gene is TRBV9, the J gene TRBJ2-3; possibly TRBD1 for D (5 bases). CDR1 is SGDLS and CDR2 is YYNGEE in the germline V gene. The CDR3 sequence is 16 residues long. Trimming cost V 0 bases and J 0 bases, with 11 bases left between them. The CDR3 bases are TGTGCCAGCAGCGTAGGCGTTGGGGCTAGCACAGATACGCAGTATTTT. It is translated as CASSVGVGASTDTQYF. Full variable domain (missing parts from reference TRBV9 and TRBJ2-3): DSGVTQTPKHLITATGQRVTLRCSPRSGDLSVYWYQQSLDQGLQFLIQYYNGEERAKGNILERFSAQQFPDLHSELNLSSLELGDSALYFCASSVGVGASTDTQYFGPGTRLTVL.

The chain is built from TRBV18 and TRBJ1-6, with a tentative D call TRBD1 (6 bases). With 1 base removed from V and 6 bases from J, the gap between germline ends came to 19 bases. Germline CDR1 reads KGHSH; CDR2 reads LQKENI. The CDR3 is 18 residues long. This chain's CDR3 is CASSPLPPPAGANSPLHF. The CDR3 bases are TGTGCCAGCTCACCACTCCCCCCTCCCGCGGGGGCTAATTCACCCCTCCACTTT.

The chain links TRBV5-1 to TRBJ1-1; D unresolved. The CDR3 loop spans 15 amino acids. V was trimmed by 4 bases and J by 7 bases, leaving 20 bases between them. In germline, CDR1 is SGHRS, CDR2 YFSETQ. The chain's CDR3 is CASSDPGVNIGEAFF. The CDR3 coding sequence is TGCGCCAGCAGCGACCCGGGTGTGAATATCGGTGAAGCTTTCTTT.

This clone was counted once. This chain joins TRBV11-2 and TRBJ1-6; tentative D call: TRBD1 (6 bases). The germline V gene has CDR1 SGHAT and CDR2 FQNNGV. The ends were cut back, 4 bases at V and 9 bases at J, with 13 bases in the middle. The CDR3 loop spans 14 amino acids. CDR3 sequence: CASSSRQVTSPLHF. CDR3 nucleotide sequence: TGTGCCAGCAGCTCCAGACAGGTTACTTCACCCCTCCACTTT.

The chain combines TRBV5-1 with TRBJ2-5, with a possible D match to TRBD2 (5 bases). Germline CDR1 and CDR2: SGHRS and YFSETQ. The CDR3 runs to 10 residues. Trimming cost V 10 bases and J 4 bases, with 8 bases left between them. CDR3 residues: CAAEGETQYF. For the CDR3, the DNA is TGCGCCGCTGAGGGAGAGACCCAGTACTTC.

The chain couples TRBV6-5 to TRBJ1-3; D might be TRBD1 (6 bases). CDR3 length: 13 amino acids. CDR1 and CDR2 from the germline V gene are MNHEY and SVGAGI. The CDR3 loop reads CATLDSSGNTIYF. CDR3 nucleotide sequence: TGTGCTACATTGGACAGCTCTGGAAACACCATATATTTT.

The V call is TRBV5-6, the J call TRBJ1-4; TRBD1 aligns across 9 bases. With 2 bases clipped from V and 5 bases from J, the junction kept 7 bases outside the gene matches. This CDR3 has 16 residues. Germline values: CDR1 SGHDT, CDR2 YYEEEE. The CDR3 nucleotides are TGTGCCAGCAGCTTAACGTTGACAGGGGGAAATGAAAAACTGTTTTTT. It codes for CASSLTLTGGNEKLFF.